The 22 T cell receptor beta chains below all came from one sample that was sequenced in a study of persistence of HIV-infected CD4 T cells. This was the immunoSEQ version 4 assay in survey mode. Only in-frame clones appear in the TCRdb table, and some are missing; sequencing was by immunoSEQ multiplex PCR. The data show 25,000 to 35,000 clones, 60% to 75% seen once. Overlapping HIV-1 Gag 15-mer peptides at approximately 0.96 ug per peptide per mL were used. Responding CD4+ T cells were sorted by upregulation of both CD40 ligand and CD69. These receptors' antigens are unknown. Sequenced material: CD4+ T cells sorted from PBMCs after roughly 18-hour stimulation, taken from a patient who received antiretroviral therapy. These receptors originate from an adult man with HIV who was CMV-seropositive.

The gene calls are TRBV6-1 and TRBJ1-5; D unclear. Trimming removed 1 base from V and 4 bases from J, with 11 bases in between. This CDR3 has 15 amino acids. Per germline, CDR1 MNHNS and CDR2 SASEGT. The CDR3 DNA reads TGTGCCAGCAGTGAAGGTAGGGAAAAAAATCAGCCCCAGCATTTT. Translating it yields CASSEGREKNQPQHF.

V usage is TRBV6-5 and J usage is TRBJ2-1, with 8 bases identical to TRBD1. The CDR3 covers 15 residues. The V and J ends lost 0 bases and 8 bases, in that order; junction bases with no gene match: 6. CDR1 and CDR2 from the germline V gene are MNHEY and SVGAGI. CDR3 sequence reads: CASSYSTGAIDEQFF. The CDR3 DNA follows: TGTGCCAGCAGTTACTCGACAGGGGCAATCGATGAGCAGTTCTTC.

V is TRBV2 and J is TRBJ1-2, with 8 positions matching TRBD1. Trimming removed 6 bases from V and 7 bases from J; junction bases left unmatched: 7. The CDR3 covers 13 residues. Germline-derived CDR1 and CDR2 are SNHLY and FYNNEI. The CDR3 DNA reads TGTGCCAGCAGCGGACAGGGTCTATCTGGCTACACCTTC. Residues: CASSGQGLSGYTF.

J is TRBJ1-4 and V is TRBV2, with a tentative D call TRBD1 (6 bases). The CDR3 has 13 residues. V lost 6 bases to trimming and J lost 3 bases, with 8 bases between them. Germline-derived CDR1 and CDR2 are SNHLY and FYNNEI. DNA for the CDR3: TGTGCCAGCAGGGACAGTCCTAATGAAAAACTGTTTTTT. Translation gives CASRDSPNEKLFF.

This clone has more than one count but fewer than ten. The chain recombines TRBV19 with TRBJ2-2; 7 bases are a match to TRBD1. J gave up 4 bases and V 7 bases, and 9 bases lay outside the gene matches. This CDR3 comprises 15 residues. Germline loops: CDR1 LNHDA, CDR2 SQIVND (reference sequence). This CDR3 reads CASTSTGTITGELFF. DNA for the CDR3: TGTGCCAGTACCTCGACAGGGACGATCACCGGGGAGCTGTTTTTT. The full variable domain, its missing parts supplied by reference TRBV19 and TRBJ2-2, is DGGITQSPKYLFRKEGQNVTLSCEQNLNHDAMYWYRQDPGQGLRLIYYSQIVNDFQKGDIAEGYSVSREKKESFPLTVTSAQKNPTAFYLCASTSTGTITGELFFGEGSRLTVL.

The V and J genes are TRBV6-5 and TRBJ1-4; 7 bases align to TRBD1. CDR3 length: 15 residues. Unmatched junction bases numbered 9, after V lost 6 bases and J lost 5 bases. Germline CDR1 and CDR2: MNHEY and SVGAGI. The CDR3 sequence: CASSPTAGGNEKLFF. CDR3 DNA sequence: TGTGCCAGCAGCCCCACGGCAGGGGGGAATGAAAAACTGTTTTTT.

This chain uses TRBV18 with TRBJ1-6; D is ambiguous. V was clipped by 3 bases and J by 0 bases, with 6 bases between them. The CDR3 has 15 amino acids. Germline CDR1 is KGHSH and CDR2 is LQKENI. As DNA, the CDR3 is TGTGCCAGCTCACCCGGTAGCTCCTATAATTCACCCCTCCACTTT. Translated, it gives CASSPGSSYNSPLHF.

Here the CDR3 reads CSVEKGQSEIDTQYF. In nucleotides, the CDR3 is TGCAGCGTTGAAAAGGGACAGAGCGAGATAGATACGCAGTATTTT. The rearrangement uses TRBV29-1 and TRBJ2-3, with 7 bases identical to TRBD1. J was trimmed by 5 bases and V by 2 bases; bases with no gene match: 10. The length of the CDR3 is 15 residues. The germline V gene encodes CDR1 SQVTM and CDR2 ANQGSEA.

This chain connects TRBV7-3 to TRBJ2-3; D remains unclear. Looked up from germline, CDR1 is SGHTA and CDR2 is FQGTGA. The germline V and J ends were trimmed by 5 bases and 4 bases, with 13 bases remaining between them. The CDR3 is made up of 14 amino acids. CDR3 region: CASSLGPEADTQYF. The CDR3 nucleotides read TGTGCCAGCAGCCTCGGACCCGAGGCAGATACGCAGTATTTT.

This clone was recorded once. This chain connects TRBV6-6 to TRBJ2-2; TRBD1 matches at 8 bases. There are 14 residues in the CDR3. Germline values: CDR1 MNHNY, CDR2 SVGAGI (reference sequence). The ends lost 6 bases at V and 5 bases at J; junction bases unmatched: 5. The CDR3 protein is CASRPGTGTGELFF. The CDR3 DNA is TGTGCCAGCAGGCCCGGGACAGGAACCGGGGAGCTGTTTTTT.

The chain carries TRBV6-5 and TRBJ2-3, with D tentatively TRBD1 or TRBD2 (5 bases each). The V and J ends lost 6 bases and 3 bases respectively, with 13 bases between them. The germline gives CDR1 MNHEY, CDR2 SVGAGI. The CDR3 is 14 residues long. DNA for the CDR3: TGTGCCAGCAGCGTAAGCGAGGGGACAGATACGCAGTATTTT. Translation: CASSVSEGTDTQYF.

This clone came up a few times. The chain is built from TRBV7-2 and TRBJ1-4; perhaps TRBD1 as D (5 bases). Looked up from germline, CDR1 is SGHTA and CDR2 is FQGNSA. The length of the CDR3 is 15 residues. V dropped 5 bases and J dropped 7 bases, with 17 bases sitting between them. The CDR3, as DNA: TGTGCCAGCAGCCCGTACATCCAAGACAGTGAAAAACTGTTTTTT. Translating it yields CASSPYIQDSEKLFF.

The J gene is TRBJ2-1, the V gene TRBV2; unclear D gene. CDR1 is SNHLY, CDR2 FYNNEI, per germline. The CDR3 has 15 amino acids. V was shortened by 1 base and J by 0 bases, with 7 bases between the two germline ends. The CDR3 DNA reads TGTGCCAGCAGTGAAGTCAGGAGCTCCTACAATGAGCAGTTCTTC. Translating gives CASSEVRSSYNEQFF.

V usage is TRBV5-1 and J usage is TRBJ2-7, with D uncertain. This CDR3 contains 14 residues. CDR1 and CDR2 from the germline V gene are SGHRS and YFSETQ. Trimming left V 0 bases short and J 2 bases short, with 9 bases between. CDR3 sequence (DNA): TGCGCCAGCAGCTTGGTCGTACAGCCCTACGAGCAGTACTTC. Translation: CASSLVVQPYEQYF.

The rearrangement uses TRBV6-1 and TRBJ1-5; the D is unclear. CDR1 and CDR2 (germline): MNHNS, SASEGT. The germline V and J ends were trimmed by 5 bases and 7 bases, with 9 bases remaining between them. The CDR3 has 12 amino acids. This CDR3 is CASSRVGQPQHF. The DNA for the CDR3 is TGTGCCAGCAGTAGGGTAGGACAGCCCCAGCATTTT.

This chain connects TRBV2 to TRBJ2-3, with 11 nucleotides matching TRBD2. There are 16 residues in the CDR3. Germline CDR1 reads SNHLY; CDR2 reads FYNNEI. V shed 4 bases, J shed 0 bases, and the junction held 3 bases outside the gene matches. DNA of the CDR3: TGTGCCAGCAGTGCGACTAGCGGGGTGAGCACAGATACGCAGTATTTT. It translates to CASSATSGVSTDTQYF.

The rearrangement uses TRBV28 and TRBJ1-2; possible D gene TRBD1, 6 bases. The CDR3 sequence is 16 residues long. V lost 3 bases to trimming and J lost 3 bases, with 17 bases between them. In germline, CDR1 is MDHEN, CDR2 SYDVKM. The CDR3 bases are TGTGCCAGCAGTTTCCCCGAGGGGGGCAGGTACTATGGCTACACCTTC. Translating gives CASSFPEGGRYYGYTF.

About this clone itself: The same CDR3 also results from other DNA sequences found in this sample. The chain couples TRBV24-1 to TRBJ1-2; D perhaps matches TRBD1 (6 bases). Germline-derived CDR1 and CDR2 are KGHDR and SFDVKD. V dropped 3 bases and J dropped 4 bases, with 8 bases sitting between them. This CDR3 is built from 13 residues. The CDR3 region is CATSDRGGYGYTF. In nucleotides, the CDR3 is TGTGCCACCAGTGATCGAGGGGGCTATGGCTACACCTTC.

V usage is TRBV6-5 and J usage is TRBJ1-5; D remains unclear. CDR1 is MNHEY, CDR2 SVGAGI, per germline. This CDR3 contains 13 residues. V shed 0 bases and J shed 6 bases, with 6 bases lying between them. CDR3 coding DNA: TGTGCCAGCAGTTACTCAGCCATTCAGCCCCAGCATTTT. Its protein is CASSYSAIQPQHF.

The rearrangement uses TRBV5-1 and TRBJ2-4; 7 bases fit TRBD1. With 3 bases clipped from V and 2 bases from J, the junction kept 11 bases outside the gene matches. Germline V gene sequence: CDR1 SGHRS, CDR2 YFSETQ. CDR3 length: 17 residues. The CDR3 is CASSWSSDRETKNIQYF. CDR3 in DNA: TGCGCCAGCAGCTGGAGCTCAGACAGGGAGACCAAAAACATTCAGTACTTC. Drawing the rest from reference TRBV5-1 and TRBJ2-4, the complete variable domain is KAGVTQTPRYLIKTRGQQVTLSCSPISGHRSVSWYQQTPGQGLQFLFEYFSETQRNKGNFPGRFSGRQFSNSRSEMNVSTLELGDSALYLCASSWSSDRETKNIQYFGAGTRLSVL.

The rearrangement links TRBV20-1 to TRBJ2-4, with a possible D match to TRBD1 (5 bases). Trimming took off 4 bases at V and 10 bases at J, with 11 bases between the two ends. This CDR3 spans 11 amino acids. The germline V gene encodes CDR1 DFQATT and CDR2 SNEGSKA (reference sequence). The CDR3 region has the DNA TGCAGTGCTATCTCACGACAGATTCAGTACTTC. As protein: CSAISRQIQYF.

The chain couples TRBV11-2 to TRBJ2-7; D gene uncertain. Trimming shortened V by 0 bases and J by 6 bases, and 9 bases separated the two germline ends. There are 13 residues in the CDR3. Germline CDR1 is SGHAT and CDR2 is FQNNGV. CDR3 sequence (DNA): TGTGCCAGCAGCTTAGATGGGAAAAGCGAGCAGTACTTC. Its translation: CASSLDGKSEQYF.